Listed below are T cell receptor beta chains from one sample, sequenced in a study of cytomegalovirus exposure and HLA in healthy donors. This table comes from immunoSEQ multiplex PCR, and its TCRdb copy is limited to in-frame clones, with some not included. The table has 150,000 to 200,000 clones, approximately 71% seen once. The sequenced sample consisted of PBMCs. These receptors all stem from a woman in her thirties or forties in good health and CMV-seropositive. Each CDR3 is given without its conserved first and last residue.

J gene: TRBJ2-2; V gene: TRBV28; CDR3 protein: ASSRAGGMTGELF
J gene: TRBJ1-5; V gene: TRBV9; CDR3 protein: ASSAGAGFQPQH
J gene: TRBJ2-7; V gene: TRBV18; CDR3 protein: ASSHRQGYYEQY
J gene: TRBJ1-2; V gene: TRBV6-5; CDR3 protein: ASSFRQEHGYT
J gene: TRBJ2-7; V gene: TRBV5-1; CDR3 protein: ASSLLAGGFYEQY
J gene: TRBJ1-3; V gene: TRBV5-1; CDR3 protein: ASSLAGGGSGNTIY
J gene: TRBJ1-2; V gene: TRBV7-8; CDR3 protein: ASSFTGNNYGYT
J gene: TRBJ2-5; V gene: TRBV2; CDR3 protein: ASSPTGDRAIQETQY
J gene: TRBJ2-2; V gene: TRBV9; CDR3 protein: ASSVVDRATGELF
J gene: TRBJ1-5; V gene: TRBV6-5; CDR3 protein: ASRGQVNQPQH
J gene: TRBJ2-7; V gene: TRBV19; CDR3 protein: ASSSLGLFGSYEQY
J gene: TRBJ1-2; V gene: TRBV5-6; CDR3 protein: ASRLRQVAYGYT
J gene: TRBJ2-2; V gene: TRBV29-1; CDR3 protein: SVAGRTGQRARVNTGELF
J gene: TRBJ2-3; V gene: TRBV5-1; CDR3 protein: ASSLEAGAGSDTQY
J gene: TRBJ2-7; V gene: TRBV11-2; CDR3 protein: ASSSSSGSYAEQY
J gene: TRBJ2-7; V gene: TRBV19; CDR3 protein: ASSIRTGFHEQY
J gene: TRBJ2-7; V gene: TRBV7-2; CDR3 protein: ASSLGQGFYEQY
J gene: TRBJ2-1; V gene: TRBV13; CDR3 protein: ASSLGLARSNEQF
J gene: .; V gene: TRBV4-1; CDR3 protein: ASSRQIPGTPSYEQY
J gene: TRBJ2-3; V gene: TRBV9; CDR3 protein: ASSAVGTSGWDTQY
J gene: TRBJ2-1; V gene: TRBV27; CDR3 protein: ASALVTGIEQF